The 23 T cell receptor beta chains below were found in one sample sequenced in a study of cytomegalovirus exposure and HLA in healthy donors. Data came from immunoSEQ multiplex PCR; TCRdb stores just in-frame clones and leaves some out. The repertoire holds 200,000 or so clones, with around 83% as singletons. The sample was PBMCs. Every receptor here comes from a woman aged 30 to 39 in good health and CMV-seropositive.

In this sample, this clone turned up once. The chain combines TRBV7-9 with TRBJ1-2, with D perhaps matching TRBD1 (5 bases). This CDR3 is 14 amino acids long. Germline CDR1 reads SEHNR; CDR2 reads FQNEAQ (reference sequence). Trimming stripped 4 bases from V and 4 bases from J, with 13 bases between. The CDR3 DNA is TGTGCCAGCAGCTCGGCCCGGGGGATCTATGGCTACACCTTC. The encoded protein is CASSSARGIYGYTF.

The chain combines TRBV5-1 with TRBJ1-4; D gene ambiguous. Trimming pared 6 bases from V and 0 bases from J, leaving 9 bases between. In germline, CDR1 is SGHRS, CDR2 YFSETQ. The CDR3 is 14 amino acids. The CDR3 loop is CASTSSPTNEKLFF. The CDR3 nucleotides read TGCGCCAGCACCTCAAGCCCAACTAATGAAAAACTGTTTTTT.

This chain connects TRBV6-5 to TRBJ2-1, with 8 bases that match TRBD2. V lost 5 bases, J lost 2 bases, and 2 bases stayed unmatched. The CDR3 is 14 residues long. Germline-derived CDR1 and CDR2 are MNHEY and SVGAGI. DNA of the CDR3: TGTGCCAGCAGTATCGGGGGGGCCTACAATGAGCAGTTCTTC. Translation gives CASSIGGAYNEQFF.

The chain uses TRBV7-8 and TRBJ2-1, with 8 bases aligning to TRBD1. Looked up from germline, CDR1 is SGHVS and CDR2 is FQNEAQ. This CDR3 spans 15 amino acids. Unmatched junction bases numbered 11, after V lost 5 bases and J lost 8 bases. The CDR3 loop is CASSKDRGTQDEQFF. The CDR3 DNA reads TGTGCCAGCAGCAAAGACAGGGGAACCCAGGATGAGCAGTTCTTC.

The rearrangement links TRBV9 to TRBJ2-3, with 8 bases matching TRBD2. The CDR3 covers 15 residues. V was pared by 0 bases and J by 5 bases, with 5 bases of the junction left unmatched. The germline gives CDR1 SGDLS, CDR2 YYNGEE. As DNA, the CDR3 is TGTGCCAGCAGCGTAGTGAGCGGGGGCGGAGATACGCAGTATTTT. Protein: CASSVVSGGGDTQYF.

This chain links TRBV4-1 with TRBJ2-1, with 8 bases matching TRBD2. V shed 0 bases, J shed 7 bases, and the junction held 8 bases outside the gene matches. CDR1 is MGHRA, CDR2 YSYEKL, per germline. The CDR3 length is 16 residues. Here the CDR3 reads CASSQDPGLGANEQFF. The CDR3 region has the DNA TGCGCCAGCAGCCAAGACCCGGGACTAGGAGCGAATGAGCAGTTCTTC.

The gene calls are TRBV2 and TRBJ2-2, with a possible D match to TRBD2 (5 bases). Germline values: CDR1 SNHLY, CDR2 FYNNEI. V was clipped by 2 bases and J by 3 bases, with 13 bases between them. This CDR3 spans 16 amino acids. In DNA form, the CDR3 reads TGTGCCAGCAGTGAAAGTCTGGGAGTTGACACCGGGGAGCTGTTTTTT. It is translated as CASSESLGVDTGELFF.

V gene TRBV7-6 combines with J gene TRBJ2-7, with a possible D match to TRBD2 (5 bases). The germline V and J ends were trimmed by 11 bases and 2 bases, with 19 bases remaining between them. The length of the CDR3 is 14 residues. Germline assignment: CDR1 SGHVS and CDR2 FNYEAQ. The CDR3 reads CAVHRLRATYEQYF. CDR3 nucleotides: TGTGCCGTCCACCGGTTGAGGGCTACCTACGAGCAGTACTTC.

The chain recombines TRBV15 with TRBJ1-1, with TRBD1 matching 7 bases. After removal of 9 bases from V and 5 bases from J, the junction contained 18 bases not matched to a gene. Germline lookup yields CDR1 LNHNV and CDR2 YYDKDF (reference sequence). The CDR3 sequence is 16 residues long. The CDR3 nucleotides read TGTGCCACTCGATCTACCTCCACAGGGGTGAGAACTGAAGCTTTCTTT. It translates to CATRSTSTGVRTEAFF.

This clone appeared once. The chain has TRBV27 and TRBJ2-7, with 8 bases aligning to TRBD2. Germline loops: CDR1 MNHEY, CDR2 SMNVEV (reference sequence). Trimming at V came to 5 bases and at J to 0 bases, leaving 6 bases not matched to a gene. The CDR3 is 15 residues long. The CDR3, as DNA: TGTGCCAGCAGTCGTTACAGCGGGAGCTCCTACGAGCAGTACTTC. Protein sequence: CASSRYSGSSYEQYF.

The sample holds a few counts of this clone. This sequence joins TRBV29-1 and TRBJ1-5; 10 nucleotides agree with TRBD1. Trimming cost V 6 bases and J 5 bases; bases outside gene matches: 1. CDR1 is SQVTM and CDR2 is ANQGSEA in the germline V gene. This CDR3 is 12 amino acids long. DNA of the CDR3: TGCAGCGTCGGACAGGGGGATCAGCCCCAGCATTTT. This translates into CSVGQGDQPQHF. The complete variable domain, with remaining parts taken from reference TRBV29-1 and TRBJ1-5, reads SAVISQKPSRDICQRGTSLTIQCQVDSQVTMMFWYRQQPGQSLTLIATANQGSEATYESGFVIDKFPISRPNLTFSTLTVSNMSPEDSSIYLCSVGQGDQPQHFGDGTRLSIL.

The chain is built from TRBV2 and TRBJ2-1; 8 bases are a match to TRBD2. Germline lookup yields CDR1 SNHLY and CDR2 FYNNEI. V was pared by 1 base and J by 2 bases, with 1 base of the junction left unmatched. The CDR3 consists of 15 residues. For the CDR3, the DNA is TGTGCCAGCAGTGAAGGTAGCGGGACCTACAATGAGCAGTTCTTC. Translation: CASSEGSGTYNEQFF.

Comment on this clone: The junction does not match germline at one end; this may be a read error. The chain couples TRBV15 to TRBJ2-5; the D gene is possibly TRBD1 (6 bases). Looked up from germline, CDR1 is LNHNV and CDR2 is YYDKDF (reference sequence). The CDR3 runs 14 residues. The CDR3 sequence is CATSRDIIHVGHHF. DNA for the CDR3: TGTGCCACCAGCAGAGATATCATCCACGTGGGACATCACTTC.

The gene calls are TRBV2 and TRBJ2-7; D is undetermined. Looked up from germline, CDR1 is SNHLY and CDR2 is FYNNEI. Trimming stripped 7 bases from V and 6 bases from J, with 13 bases between. CDR3 length: 12 amino acids. CDR3 residues: CASTERLSEQYF. The DNA for the CDR3 is TGTGCCAGCACCGAGAGGCTCTCCGAGCAGTACTTC.

V is TRBV28 and J is TRBJ1-1; D unresolved. The germline gives CDR1 MDHEN, CDR2 SYDVKM. The CDR3 runs 13 residues. V lost 7 bases and J 1 base, leaving 10 bases between the germline ends. The CDR3 sequence: CASNSQSNTEAFF. Written as DNA, the CDR3 is TGTGCCAGCAATTCCCAGTCGAACACTGAAGCTTTCTTT.

V is TRBV30 and J is TRBJ2-1; D not resolved. Trimming took off 5 bases at V and 2 bases at J, with 7 bases between the two ends. From germline, CDR1 is GTSNPN and CDR2 SVGIG (reference sequence). The CDR3 runs to 12 residues. CDR3 sequence reads: CAWGSTYNEQFF. The DNA of the CDR3 is TGTGCCTGGGGCTCAACCTACAATGAGCAGTTCTTC.

The chain is built from TRBV2 and TRBJ2-3; the match to TRBD2 covers 9 bases. Per the germline V gene, CDR1 is SNHLY and CDR2 is FYNNEI. CDR3 length: 15 residues. V lost 7 bases, J lost 7 bases, and 12 bases stayed unmatched. Here the CDR3 DNA reads TGTGCCAGCAAGTGGGCTAGCGGGACCATAAATACGCAGTATTTT. As protein: CASKWASGTINTQYF.

This sequence joins TRBV6-1 and TRBJ1-1; TRBD1 agrees at 7 bases. V was clipped by 6 bases and J by 3 bases; unmatched bases: 4. Germline lookup yields CDR1 MNHNS and CDR2 SASEGT. This CDR3 has 13 amino acids. The CDR3 spells CASRQGKDTEAFF. The DNA of the CDR3 is TGTGCCAGCAGACAGGGGAAGGACACTGAAGCTTTCTTT.

The rearrangement links TRBV6-6 to TRBJ2-5, with D possibly TRBD2 on 5 matching bases. The V end lost 10 bases, the J end lost 4 bases, and 13 bases lay between the germline ends. The length of the CDR3 is 12 residues. In germline, CDR1 is MNHNY, CDR2 SVGAGI (reference sequence). This chain's CDR3 is CATRRMGETQYF. The CDR3 DNA reads as TGTGCCACCCGGAGGATGGGAGAGACCCAGTACTTC.

The J gene is TRBJ2-2, the V gene TRBV27; possible D gene TRBD1, 5 bases. There are 14 residues in the CDR3. Trimming left V 2 bases short and J 1 base short, with 5 bases between. The germline V gene encodes CDR1 MNHEY and CDR2 SMNVEV (reference sequence). The CDR3 protein is CASSLQGNTGELFF. CDR3 in DNA: TGTGCCAGCAGTTTACAGGGGAACACCGGGGAGCTGTTTTTT.

V gene TRBV5-1 combines with J gene TRBJ2-7; perhaps TRBD1 as D (6 bases). V lost 9 bases, J lost 5 bases, and 24 bases lay in between. Germline V lookup: CDR1 SGHRS, CDR2 YFSETQ. The CDR3 sequence is 15 residues long. The CDR3 loop is CATRPGAVLADEQYF. Written as DNA, the CDR3 is TGCGCCACCAGACCAGGGGCCGTCCTTGCGGACGAGCAGTACTTC.

The V and J genes are TRBV6-1 and TRBJ2-1; 8 bases are a match to TRBD2. The CDR3 covers 15 residues. V lost 3 bases and J lost 8; bases outside the gene matches: 9. Germline lookup yields CDR1 MNHNS and CDR2 SASEGT. CDR3 sequence: CASSDLGRAVHEQFF. The CDR3 region has the DNA TGTGCCAGCAGTGACCTCGGGAGGGCCGTTCATGAGCAGTTCTTC.

The rearrangement joins TRBV18 to TRBJ2-2; maybe TRBD1 (6 bases). V was clipped by 3 bases and J by 6 bases, with 20 bases between them. The CDR3 has 17 residues. CDR1 is KGHSH, CDR2 LQKENI, per germline. The CDR3 DNA sequence: TGTGCCAGCTCACCCACAGGGAATGTCCCAGCGTCCGGGGAGCTGTTTTTT. Its protein product is CASSPTGNVPASGELFF.